The sequence of this T cell receptor beta chain was determined in a study of monozygotic twins with inflammatory bowel disease. TCRdb reworked the 5' RACE reads into one entry per CDR3 protein, no DNA. The sample's table shows fewer than 350,000 distinct CDR3 sequences. Comment on this clonotype: What it binds is unknown.

The study's findings and limits: None of the different T cell subtypes could be distinguished from one another.

Germline CDR1 SGHRS, CDR2 YFSETQ. CDR3 size: 11 residues. The chain uses TRBV5-1 and TRBJ1-1. The specimen sequenced was blood. The TCR was taken from a human donor with ulcerative colitis or Crohn's disease, or a healthy co-twin of an affected twin (not recorded which). CDR3 loop: CASSSAFKAFF.